The 11 T cell receptor beta chains below come from one sample, sequenced in a study of T cell responses to AZD1222 COVID-19 vaccine. The data were produced by immunoSEQ multiplex PCR, yet TCRdb's version contains in-frame clones alone and is incomplete. The table has over 140,000 clones, around 93% seen once; the top ten hold 3% to 4.5%. The source material was peripheral blood, sampled 28 days after the second AZD1222 dose. Receptors were obtained from an adult who received the AZD1222 COVID-19 vaccine.

The chain joins TRBV10-3 to TRBJ2-1, with a weak D call TRBD2 (6 bases). Deletions cut 0 bases from V and 2 bases from J, with 11 bases between. CDR3 length: 16 amino acids. Per the germline V gene, CDR1 is ENHRY and CDR2 is SYGVKD. CDR3 sequence reads: CAISESGLATYNEQFF. As DNA, the CDR3 is TGTGCCATCAGTGAGTCGGGTCTAGCGACCTACAATGAGCAGTTCTTC.

This chain connects TRBV10-1 to TRBJ2-4; D gene ambiguous. Germline values: CDR1 WNHNN, CDR2 SYGVQD (reference sequence). V dropped 0 bases and J dropped 4 bases, with 4 bases sitting between them. The CDR3 covers 13 residues. The CDR3 nucleotides read TGCGCCAGCAGTGAGTCCGGAAAAAACATTCAGTACTTC. Translating it yields CASSESGKNIQYF.

The J gene is TRBJ2-7, the V gene TRBV5-4; 9 bases map to TRBD1. After removal of 4 bases from V and 3 bases from J, the junction contained 5 bases not matched to a gene. CDR3 length: 14 residues. Germline V CDR1 and CDR2: SGHNT, YYREEE (reference sequence). CDR3 sequence (DNA): TGTGCCAGCAGCCCCGACAGGGGGGACTACGAGCAGTACTTC. It translates to CASSPDRGDYEQYF.

The CDR3 coding sequence is TGTGCCAGCAGTGAAGCGAAGCTAGCGGGAGTGGTTGAGCAGTTCTTC. This translates into CASSEAKLAGVVEQFF. The gene calls are TRBV2 and TRBJ2-1; TRBD2 agrees at 10 bases. V lost 0 bases to trimming and J lost 9 bases; unmatched junction nucleotides: 8. Germline CDR1 reads SNHLY; CDR2 reads FYNNEI. CDR3 length: 16 amino acids.

J is TRBJ1-5 and V is TRBV4-3, with 9 nucleotides matching TRBD1. The CDR3 is made up of 16 amino acids. Unmatched junction bases numbered 4, after V lost 0 bases and J lost 4 bases. In germline, CDR1 is LGHNA, CDR2 YSLEER. CDR3 nucleotide sequence: TGCGCCAGCAGCCAAGAAATCGGGACAGGGAATCAGCCCCAGCATTTT. Its translation: CASSQEIGTGNQPQHF.

The V gene is TRBV29-1, the J gene TRBJ1-1; D not resolved. CDR3 length: 14 residues. Trimming removed 7 bases from V and 1 base from J, with 16 bases in between. Germline values: CDR1 SQVTM, CDR2 ANQGSEA. The CDR3 reads CSDNSWEGNTEAFF. The CDR3, as DNA: TGCAGCGACAACTCCTGGGAGGGGAACACTGAAGCTTTCTTT. The variable domain in full, completed from reference TRBV29-1 and TRBJ1-1, reads SAVISQKPSRDICQRGTSLTIQCQVDSQVTMMFWYRQQPGQSLTLIATANQGSEATYESGFVIDKFPISRPNLTFSTLTVSNMSPEDSSIYLCSDNSWEGNTEAFFGQGTRLTVV.

The chain joins TRBV10-3 to TRBJ2-1; 13 nucleotides agree with TRBD2. The length of the CDR3 is 19 residues. V was pared by 4 bases and J by 0 bases, with 9 bases of the junction left unmatched. The germline CDR1 and CDR2 sequences are ENHRY and SYGVKD. The chain's CDR3 is CAISGTGTSGMSSYNEQFF. The CDR3 coding sequence is TGTGCCATCAGTGGTACCGGGACTAGCGGGATGAGCTCCTACAATGAGCAGTTCTTC.

V usage is TRBV6-5 and J usage is TRBJ2-3; TRBD1 agrees at 11 bases. CDR3 length equals 15 residues. The germline V gene encodes CDR1 MNHEY and CDR2 SVGAGI. V dropped 6 bases and J dropped 6; count of bases not matched to a gene: 8. CDR3 nucleotide sequence: TGTGCCAGCAGACTTAGGACAGGGGGCGCGGATACGCAGTATTTT. It is translated as CASRLRTGGADTQYF.

The chain recombines TRBV5-1 with TRBJ2-3; D is unresolved. V lost 0 bases to trimming and J lost 2 bases, with 7 bases between them. Germline CDR1 is SGHRS and CDR2 is YFSETQ. The length of the CDR3 is 14 residues. CDR3 sequence reads: CASSLGPSTDTQYF. DNA for the CDR3: TGCGCCAGCAGCTTGGGACCGTCCACAGATACGCAGTATTTT.

The rearrangement links TRBV19 to TRBJ2-1; TRBD2 is a possible D gene (6 bases). CDR3 length: 14 residues. The ends were cut back, 6 bases at V and 3 bases at J, with 12 bases in the middle. Germline values: CDR1 LNHDA, CDR2 SQIVND (reference sequence). The CDR3 sequence: CASSPGVFYNEQFF. The CDR3 DNA reads as TGTGCCAGTAGCCCGGGAGTTTTCTACAATGAGCAGTTCTTC.

The J gene is TRBJ2-7, the V gene TRBV28, with D hard to call. From germline, CDR1 is MDHEN and CDR2 SYDVKM. Trimming took 5 bases from V and 1 from J, leaving 12 bases between them. The CDR3 is 14 amino acids. Here the CDR3 DNA reads TGTGCCAGCAGTCCTATAATCCTATCCTACGAGCAGTACTTC. It encodes CASSPIILSYEQYF. The complete variable domain, with remaining parts taken from reference TRBV28 and TRBJ2-7, reads DVKVTQSSRYLVKRTGEKVFLECVQDMDHENMFWYRQDPGLGLRLIYFSYDVKMKEKGDIPEGYSVSREKKERFSLILESASTNQTSMYLCASSPIILSYEQYFGPGTRLTVT.